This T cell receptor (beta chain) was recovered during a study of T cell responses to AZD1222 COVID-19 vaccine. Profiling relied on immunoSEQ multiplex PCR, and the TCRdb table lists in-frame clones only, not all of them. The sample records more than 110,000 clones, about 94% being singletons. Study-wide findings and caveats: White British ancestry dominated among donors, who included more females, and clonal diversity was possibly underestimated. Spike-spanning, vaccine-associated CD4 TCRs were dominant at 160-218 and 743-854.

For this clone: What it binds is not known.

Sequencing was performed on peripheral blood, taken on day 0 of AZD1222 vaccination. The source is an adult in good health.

The CDR3 coding sequence is TGTGCCAGCAGGGACTGGGGGGGCGAAGGCTTGGAGCAGTACTTC. It codes for CASRDWGGEGLEQYF. The chain combines TRBV28 with TRBJ2-7; D is possibly TRBD2 (7 bases). CDR1 is MDHEN and CDR2 is SYDVKM in the germline V gene. V was shortened by 6 bases and J by 7 bases, with 22 bases between the two germline ends. This CDR3 comprises 15 residues.